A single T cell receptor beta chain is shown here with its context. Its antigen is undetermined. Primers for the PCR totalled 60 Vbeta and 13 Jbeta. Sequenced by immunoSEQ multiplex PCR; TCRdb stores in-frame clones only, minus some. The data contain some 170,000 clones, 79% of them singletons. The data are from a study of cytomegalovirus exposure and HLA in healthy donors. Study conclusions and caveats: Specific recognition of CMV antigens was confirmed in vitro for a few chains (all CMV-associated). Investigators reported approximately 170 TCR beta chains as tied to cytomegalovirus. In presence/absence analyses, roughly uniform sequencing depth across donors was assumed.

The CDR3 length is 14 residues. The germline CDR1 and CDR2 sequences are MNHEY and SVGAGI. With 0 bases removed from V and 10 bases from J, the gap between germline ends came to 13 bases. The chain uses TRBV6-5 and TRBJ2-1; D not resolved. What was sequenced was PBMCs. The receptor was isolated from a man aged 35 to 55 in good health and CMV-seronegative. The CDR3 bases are TGTGCCAGCAGTTACTCCCCGCTCGGGTCCGAGCAGTTCTTC. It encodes CASSYSPLGSEQFF.